A single sample gave rise to the 28 T cell receptor beta chains below, sequenced in a study of blood T cell repertoires in COVID-19. Measured with immunoSEQ multiplex PCR; TCRdb has only the in-frame clones, and not every one. The table records roughly 240,000 clones, about 82% of them present only once. Input material: peripheral blood. These receptor sequences come from a woman aged 80 or over with COVID-19, enrolled during active disease.

The chain couples TRBV30 to TRBJ2-7; the D gene is possibly TRBD1 (5 bases). Trimming stripped 1 base from V and 5 bases from J, with 12 bases between. Per the germline V gene, CDR1 is GTSNPN and CDR2 is SVGIG (reference sequence). The CDR3 consists of 13 residues. The CDR3 bases are TGTGCCTGGAGTGGCAGGGATTTTGACGAGCAGTACTTC. Translating it yields CAWSGRDFDEQYF.

This clone has more than one count but fewer than ten. This chain links TRBV11-2 with TRBJ2-3; 9 bases fit TRBD2. CDR1 and CDR2 (germline): SGHAT, FQNNGV. The CDR3 contains 17 residues. J was trimmed by 4 bases and V by 5 bases; bases with no gene match: 13. The CDR3: CASSRRAAGGRPDTQYF. CDR3 sequence (DNA): TGTGCCAGCAGCAGAAGGGCCGCGGGGGGGAGGCCAGATACGCAGTATTTT.

The chain combines TRBV27 with TRBJ1-1; no definite D call. The CDR3 is 13 amino acids. V lost 3 bases, J lost 3 bases, and 8 bases lay in between. Germline CDR1 reads MNHEY; CDR2 reads SMNVEV (reference sequence). The CDR3, as DNA: TGTGCCAGCAGTTTGGTCGGTTACACTGAAGCTTTCTTT. Translating it yields CASSLVGYTEAFF.

The rearrangement joins TRBV10-3 to TRBJ2-3; weak D call: TRBD2 (7 bases). Trimming removed 3 bases at V and 0 bases at J, with 16 bases between. The germline V gene encodes CDR1 ENHRY and CDR2 SYGVKD. The CDR3 is 17 amino acids. The CDR3 loop reads CAISDTRGTTSTDTQYF. DNA for the CDR3: TGTGCCATCAGTGACACAAGGGGGACTACCAGCACAGATACGCAGTATTTT.

The chain recombines TRBV4-1 with TRBJ1-2, with TRBD1 as a possible D gene (5 bases). Germline V CDR1 and CDR2: MGHRA, YSYEKL. This CDR3 comprises 14 residues. Trimming shortened V by 2 bases and J by 2 bases, and 9 bases separated the two germline ends. The DNA for the CDR3 is TGCGCCAGCAGCCAAAGACGGACAAACTATGGCTACACCTTC. This encodes CASSQRRTNYGYTF.

The chain links TRBV3-1 (or the pseudogene TRBV3-2) to TRBJ1-1; 9 nucleotides align to TRBD1. CDR3 length equals 15 residues. The V gene's germline CDR1 is LGHDT and CDR2 YNNKEL (reference sequence). The J segment lost 1 base and the V segment lost 6 bases, leaving 6 bases of the junction unmatched. CDR3 sequence reads: CASRGNRGRNTEAFF. DNA of the CDR3: TGTGCCAGCAGGGGGAACAGGGGGCGGAACACTGAAGCTTTCTTT.

The chain couples TRBV6-5 to TRBJ1-1; TRBD1 agrees at 9 bases. V gave up 2 bases and J gave up 6 bases; unmatched junction bases: 4. Germline V gene lookup returns CDR1 MNHEY and CDR2 SVGAGI. The CDR3 is 14 amino acids. The CDR3 DNA sequence: TGTGCCAGCAGTTACCGGGACAGGGTAGCTGAAGCTTTCTTT. Its translation is CASSYRDRVAEAFF.

This clone was seen only once. CDR3 sequence reads: CASSLGTGEETQYF. CDR3 sequence (DNA): TGTGCCAGCAGCCTCGGGACAGGGGAAGAGACCCAGTACTTC. The genes are TRBV5-6 and TRBJ2-5, with 10 bases identical to TRBD1. The trim removed 4 bases at V and 3 bases at J, leaving 3 bases unmatched. The CDR3 is 14 residues long. Germline V gene sequence: CDR1 SGHDT, CDR2 YYEEEE.

The rearrangement links TRBV27 to TRBJ1-5; possibly TRBD1 for D (6 bases). Trimming took 3 bases from V and 3 from J, leaving 12 bases between them. The CDR3 runs to 15 residues. Germline CDR1 reads MNHEY; CDR2 reads SMNVEV (reference sequence). CDR3 amino acids: CASSLVRGPNQPQHF. The CDR3 DNA reads as TGTGCCAGCAGTTTGGTCAGGGGACCCAATCAGCCCCAGCATTTT.

This clone was seen only once. The chain recombines TRBV5-1 with TRBJ1-4, with 10 bases that match TRBD1. Germline CDR1 is SGHRS and CDR2 is YFSETQ. The CDR3 is 16 residues long. J gave up 5 bases and V 1 base, and 5 bases lay outside the gene matches. The CDR3: CASSLIPGQGNEKLFF. The CDR3 bases are TGCGCCAGCAGCTTGATTCCGGGACAGGGGAATGAAAAACTGTTTTTT.

The rearrangement links TRBV24-1 to TRBJ2-1; D uncertain. The CDR3 is 13 amino acids. V shed 4 bases and J shed 15 bases, with 18 bases lying between them. CDR1 and CDR2 (germline): KGHDR, SFDVKD. CDR3 bases: TGTGCCACCAGTGACTCAGACCGGAGTGAGTTGTTCTTC. Its protein is CATSDSDRSELFF.

The CDR3 reads CSVRGGSYGYTF. In nucleotides, the CDR3 is TGCAGCGTCAGGGGTGGGTCTTATGGCTACACCTTC. This chain uses TRBV29-1 with TRBJ1-2; maybe TRBD1 (6 bases). The CDR3 sequence is 12 residues long. The germline CDR1 and CDR2 sequences are SQVTM and ANQGSEA. Trimming stripped 6 bases from V and 5 bases from J, with 13 bases between.

The chain recombines TRBV25-1 with TRBJ1-6; 7 bases align to TRBD1. Germline CDR1 and CDR2: MGHDK and SYGVNS. CDR3 length equals 13 residues. J lost 9 bases, V lost 4 bases, and 3 bases had no gene match. The CDR3 region is CASSGQGGSPLHF. The CDR3 DNA sequence: TGTGCCAGCAGTGGGCAGGGGGGTTCACCCCTCCACTTT.

This chain links TRBV10-3 with TRBJ1-2; a weak D match, TRBD1 (6 bases). V lost 4 bases to trimming and J lost 7 bases, with 16 bases between them. In germline, CDR1 is ENHRY, CDR2 SYGVKD. CDR3 length: 14 residues. CDR3 sequence reads: CAISVRGDSGGYTF. Written as DNA, the CDR3 is TGTGCCATCAGTGTCAGGGGAGATTCGGGTGGCTACACCTTC.

This clone was seen only once. The rearrangement joins TRBV5-1 to TRBJ2-5; TRBD2 matches 9 bases. CDR3 length equals 15 residues. Germline V gene sequence: CDR1 SGHRS, CDR2 YFSETQ. V shed 0 bases and J 4 bases; nucleotides not matched to a gene: 4. The CDR3 region has the DNA TGCGCCAGCAGCTTGGAAGGTAGCGGGAGAGAGACCCAGTACTTC. It yields the protein CASSLEGSGRETQYF. Full variable domain (outside the CDR3, taken from reference TRBV5-1 and TRBJ2-5): KAGVTQTPRYLIKTRGQQVTLSCSPISGHRSVSWYQQTPGQGLQFLFEYFSETQRNKGNFPGRFSGRQFSNSRSEMNVSTLELGDSALYLCASSLEGSGRETQYFGPGTRLLVL.

The V gene is TRBV6-5, the J gene TRBJ1-6; 9 bases map to TRBD1. Losses at the gene ends were 4 bases for V and 9 bases for J; bases not matched to a gene: 4. This CDR3 has 14 residues. CDR1 is MNHEY, CDR2 SVGAGI, per germline. CDR3 DNA: TGTGCCAGCAGTTCGACAGGGGGGGTTTCACCCCTCCACTTT. It yields the protein CASSSTGGVSPLHF.

V is TRBV6-5 and J is TRBJ1-3, with D tentatively TRBD1 (5 bases). V was cut by 8 bases and J by 3 bases, with 8 bases left in between. The CDR3 spans 12 residues. From germline, CDR1 is MNHEY and CDR2 SVGAGI. The CDR3 here is CASGQGGNTIYF. CDR3 DNA: TGTGCCAGCGGGCAGGGTGGAAACACCATATATTTT.

This clone was recorded a few times. The chain recombines TRBV11-2 with TRBJ1-2, with TRBD1 as a possible D gene (5 bases). V shed 5 bases and J shed 3 bases, with 19 bases lying between them. The CDR3 is made up of 16 amino acids. From germline, CDR1 is SGHAT and CDR2 FQNNGV. The CDR3 bases are TGTGCCAGCAGCCGAATCCAAACGACAGCTCACTATGGCTACACCTTC. Protein sequence: CASSRIQTTAHYGYTF. The entire variable domain, with the rest obtained from reference TRBV11-2 and TRBJ1-2, is as follows: EAGVAQSPRYKIIEKRQSVAFWCNPISGHATLYWYQQILGQGPKLLIQFQNNGVVDDSQLPKDRFSAERLKGVDSTLKIQPAKLEDSAVYLCASSRIQTTAHYGYTFGSGTRLTVV.

Only a few counts were recorded for this clone. This chain joins TRBV19 and TRBJ2-1, with 11 bases that match TRBD2. The V gene end was trimmed by 5 bases and the J gene end by 7 bases; junction bases not matched to a gene: 13. The CDR3 totals 17 residues. Looked up from germline, CDR1 is LNHDA and CDR2 is SQIVND (reference sequence). The DNA of the CDR3 is TGTGCCAGTAGTTACCGACTAGCGGGGAGCGGCGCGAATGAGCAGTTCTTC. This sequence encodes CASSYRLAGSGANEQFF.

This rearrangement joins TRBV11-1 to TRBJ1-1, with D perhaps matching TRBD1 (6 bases). The CDR3 is 13 amino acids. Germline CDR1 reads SGHAT; CDR2 reads FQDESV (reference sequence). The V and J ends lost 6 bases and 8 bases respectively, with 16 bases between them. The CDR3 DNA is TGTGCCAGCAGTTCTCAGGGGCGGGAGGAAGCTTTCTTT. It encodes CASSSQGREEAFF.

This chain joins TRBV6-2 or TRBV6-3 and TRBJ1-2; D uncertain. The V gene lost 2 bases and the J gene lost 4 bases, with 8 bases spanning the gap. CDR1 MNHEY and CDR2 SVGEGT come from the germline V gene. The CDR3 runs to 13 residues. CDR3 sequence reads: CASSYSDPYGYTF. CDR3 in DNA: TGTGCCAGCAGTTACAGCGATCCCTATGGCTACACCTTC.

V and J are TRBV28 and TRBJ1-5; D gene unclear. This CDR3 is built from 12 residues. Germline loops: CDR1 MDHEN, CDR2 SYDVKM. Trimming took off 8 bases at V and 7 bases at J, with 12 bases between the two ends. Written as DNA, the CDR3 is TGTGCCAGCCGAGGTGGCTACCAGCCCCAGCATTTT. It encodes CASRGGYQPQHF.

The chain joins TRBV7-3 to TRBJ2-3; 9 positions match TRBD1. The CDR3 is 14 amino acids. V was clipped by 4 bases and J by 4 bases; unmatched bases: 3. From germline, CDR1 is SGHTA and CDR2 FQGTGA. CDR3 coding DNA: TGTGCCAGCAGCTCACAGGGGGCATCAGATACGCAGTATTTT. Translation: CASSSQGASDTQYF.

V is TRBV5-1 and J is TRBJ1-1; TRBD1 agrees at 7 bases. This CDR3 is 14 amino acids long. Germline V gives CDR1 SGHRS, CDR2 YFSETQ. V lost 2 bases, J lost 3 bases, and 4 bases stayed unmatched. CDR3 DNA sequence: TGCGCCAGCAGCTTCGAGGGGGCATACACTGAAGCTTTCTTT. This sequence encodes CASSFEGAYTEAFF.

The V and J genes are TRBV6-2 or TRBV6-3 and TRBJ1-1, with TRBD1 matching 8 bases. The germline gives CDR1 MNHEY, CDR2 SVGEGT. The CDR3 has 15 residues. Trimming took 6 bases from V and 3 from J; bases not matched to a gene: 9. The CDR3 spells CASSRQGIEHTEAFF. In nucleotides, the CDR3 is TGTGCCAGCAGCCGACAGGGGATTGAGCACACTGAAGCTTTCTTT.

The rearrangement uses TRBV7-2 and TRBJ2-5; 8 bases map to TRBD2. Trimming took 7 bases from V and 4 from J; bases not matched to a gene: 5. This CDR3 contains 13 residues. The germline V gene encodes CDR1 SGHTA and CDR2 FQGNSA. The chain's CDR3 is CASTKRGGETQYF. The CDR3, as DNA: TGTGCCAGCACTAAACGGGGGGGAGAGACCCAGTACTTC.

This chain joins TRBV9 and TRBJ1-4; a weak D match, TRBD1 (6 bases). From germline, CDR1 is SGDLS and CDR2 YYNGEE. The CDR3 length is 14 residues. The ends were cut back, 3 bases at V and 7 bases at J, with 13 bases in the middle. DNA of the CDR3: TGTGCCAGCAGCGCGCATCCGACAGGTGAAAAACTGTTTTTT. Its protein is CASSAHPTGEKLFF.

V is TRBV19 and J is TRBJ1-1; D is perhaps TRBD1 (5 bases). The CDR3 has 16 residues. Germline assignment: CDR1 LNHDA and CDR2 SQIVND (reference sequence). Trimming cost V 0 bases and J 0 bases, with 11 bases left between them. Written as DNA, the CDR3 is TGTGCCAGTAGTATAGAACCCCCGACAGTGAACACTGAAGCTTTCTTT. Its protein is CASSIEPPTVNTEAFF.